This TCR beta chain was recovered during a study of cytomegalovirus exposure and HLA in healthy donors. Study-wide results and limits: A later analysis reportedly found that, within productive TCRs, an Asian-associated ancestry cluster had fewer N-insertions than the mean observed across the 666 donors. Donor immune exposure was known only as CMV serostatus.

As regards this clone: As yet, its antigen is unknown.

In the PCR, 60 Vbeta and 13 Jbeta primers were used. In the study's own analysis: As a later analysis found, there were approximately 80 million unique TCR beta chains, of which some 10 million were shared. TCRdb's table, derived via immunoSEQ multiplex PCR, lists solely in-frame clones and lacks some. That table gives V, J and clone size, and the DNA gave D and trimming. The table includes around 140,000 clones, more than 75% detected once. The V gene lost 4 bases and the J gene lost 1 base, with 17 bases spanning the gap. The CDR3 covers 17 residues. Germline loops: CDR1 SGHVS, CDR2 FQNEAQ. Sequencing was done on a sample of PBMCs. The TCR was taken from a female donor in good health and CMV-seronegative. The V call is TRBV7-8, the J call TRBJ1-5, with D perhaps matching TRBD1 (5 bases). As DNA, the CDR3 is TGTGCCAGCAGCTCCACGCGAGGGGAGGGAAGCAATCAGCCCCAGCATTTT. This sequence encodes CASSSTRGEGSNQPQHF.